These T cell receptor beta chains were read from a single sample in a study of shared T cell receptors in the human thymus. Data came from immunoSEQ multiplex PCR; TCRdb stores just in-frame clones and leaves some out. The sample records hundreds of thousands of clones, around nine tenths being singletons. The sample was also linked to a second study, of human thymus T cells.

Specimen: thymocytes. All receptors come from a boy under two years old with a congenital heart defect. Both conserved end residues are part of each CDR3. A D gene is named only where the DNA matches it firmly. Rows may omit the clone size; those that give it use once, few, many or a size class.

-	TRBJ2-3	TRBV30	TRBD2	CAWSVMGGPFGNTQYF	TGTGCCTGGAGTGTCATGGGAGGGCCATTTGGAAATACGCAGTATTTT
-	TRBJ2-2	TRBV7-6	TRBD2	CASGRAGTGELFF	TGTGCCAGCGGGAGGGCCGGTACCGGGGAGCTGTTTTTT
-	TRBJ1-5	TRBV12-5	TRBD1	CASGQDRGRQRSNQPQHF	TGTGCTAGTGGTCAGGACAGGGGGCGACAACGAAGCAATCAGCCCCAGCATTTT
-	TRBJ2-7	TRBV6-7	TRBD1	CASSYLSISRARDRPRNEQYF	TGTGCCAGCAGTTACCTCTCGATTAGCCGGGCCCGGGACAGGCCACGGAACGAGCAGTACTTC
once	TRBJ2-7	TRBV23-1	TRBD2	CASSSTIASLGTSISYEQYF	TGCGCCAGCAGTTCCACGATCGCCTCCCTCGGGACTAGCATCTCCTACGAGCAGTACTTC
few	TRBJ1-1	TRBV7-9	-	CASSYQFRPSGTEAFF	TGTGCCAGCAGCTACCAATTTCGACCCAGCGGCACTGAAGCTTTCTTT
-	TRBJ2-7	TRBV4-1	TRBD1	CASSHPARGLNEQYF	TGCGCCAGCAGCCACCCGGCCAGGGGGCTGAACGAGCAGTACTTC
-	TRBJ2-5	TRBV27	-	CASSTKETQYF	TGTGCCAGCAGTACTAAAGAGACCCAGTACTTC
few	TRBJ2-3	TRBV2	TRBD2	CASRVGLAGPTDTQYF	TGTGCCAGCAGGGTCGGACTAGCGGGACCCACAGATACGCAGTATTTT
-	TRBJ2-7	TRBV11-2	TRBD2	CASSRGLAGGIYEQYF	TGTGCCAGCAGCCGGGGACTAGCGGGAGGGATTTACGAGCAGTACTTC
few	TRBJ1-2	TRBV14	TRBD1	CASSRAGDRVGYTF	TGTGCCAGCAGCCGCGCCGGGGACAGGGTCGGCTACACCTTC
few	TRBJ1-3	TRBV4-3	TRBD1	CASSRVAETGTGNTIYF	TGCGCCAGCAGCCGCGTGGCGGAGACAGGGACCGGAAACACCATATATTTT
-	TRBJ2-5	TRBV4-3	-	CASSQDGHREETQYF	TGCGCCAGCAGCCAAGATGGGCACAGGGAAGAGACCCAGTACTTC
-	TRBJ2-6	TRBV7-6	TRBD1	CASTLTGTGANVLTF	TGTGCTAGCACCCTGACAGGGACTGGGGCCAACGTCCTGACTTTC
-	TRBJ2-3	TRBV9	-	CASSVRGGRGGTQYF	TGTGCCAGCAGCGTACGGGGCGGGAGAGGGGGTACGCAGTATTTT
-	TRBJ1-4	TRBV4-1	-	CASSHPRPRSPGEKLFF	TGCGCCAGCAGCCACCCCCGGCCCAGGTCTCCAGGGGAAAAACTGTTTTTT
-	TRBJ2-7	TRBV4-2	-	CASSQAGLRGTSGYEQYF	TGTGCCAGCAGCCAGGCCGGCCTAAGAGGGACAAGCGGCTACGAGCAGTACTTC
-	TRBJ1-1	TRBV7-9	-	CASSCQGSVNTEAFF	TGTGCCAGCAGCTGCCAGGGGAGTGTGAACACTGAAGCTTTCTTT
-	TRBJ2-7	TRBV7-9	-	CASSLSVPSYEQYF	TGTGCCAGCAGCTTGAGCGTCCCGTCCTACGAGCAGTACTTC
-	TRBJ2-7	TRBV27	-	CASSLFRNYSYEQYF	TGTGCCAGCAGCCTATTTAGGAACTACTCCTACGAGCAGTACTTC
-	TRBJ2-3	TRBV30	TRBD1	CAWSVTGGDWDTQYF	TGTGCCTGGAGTGTCACAGGGGGTGATTGGGATACGCAGTATTTT
once	TRBJ2-7	TRBV28	TRBD1	CASSFPGQGYEQYF	TGTGCCAGCAGTTTTCCGGGACAGGGCTACGAGCAGTACTTC
-	TRBJ1-3	TRBV2	-	CASSPDILSGNTIYF	TGTGCCAGCAGTCCGGACATCCTCTCTGGAAACACCATATATTTT
-	TRBJ1-3	TRBV19	-	CASSTLGLNSGNTIYF	TGTGCCAGTAGTACCCTAGGACTGAACTCTGGAAACACCATATATTTT
-	TRBJ2-6	TRBV18	TRBD2	CASSTRGGDHSGANVLTF	TGTGCCAGCTCGACCCGGGGGGGGGACCACTCTGGGGCCAACGTCCTGACTTTC
few	TRBJ1-4	TRBV6-5	-	CASGTGTTTNEKLFF	TGTGCCAGCGGTACCGGGACAACAACTAATGAAAAACTGTTTTTT
-	TRBJ2-3	TRBV10-3	TRBD1	CASQPSRTGDTDTQYF	TGTGCCTCGCAACCATCCAGGACAGGGGACACAGATACGCAGTATTTT
-	TRBJ2-7	TRBV27	TRBD2	CASSQTSGTSYEQYF	TGTGCCAGCAGTCAGACTAGCGGGACCTCCTACGAGCAGTACTTC
-	TRBJ2-2	TRBV7-9	TRBD2	CASSLLAGEPDTGELFF	TGTGCCAGCAGCCTACTAGCGGGAGAGCCGGACACCGGGGAGCTGTTTTTT
-	TRBJ2-7	TRBV7-9	TRBD2	CASSGGLAGDYEQYF	TGTGCCAGCAGCGGGGGACTAGCGGGAGACTACGAGCAGTACTTC
-	TRBJ2-5	TRBV25-1	-	CASSAQGGETQYF	TGTGCCAGCAGTGCCCAGGGAGGAGAGACCCAGTACTTC
-	TRBJ2-2	TRBV4-2	-	CASSQNRDSNTGELFF	TGTGCCAGCAGCCAAAACCGGGACTCCAACACCGGGGAGCTGTTTTTT
-	TRBJ2-7	TRBV27	-	CASSLKVRNRAGSYEQYF	TGTGCCAGCAGTTTAAAAGTTCGGAACAGGGCGGGCTCCTACGAGCAGTACTTC
few	TRBJ2-1	TRBV11-2	-	CASSHSGNEQFF	TGTGCCAGCAGCCATAGCGGAAATGAGCAGTTCTTC
-	TRBJ2-7	TRBV4-1	TRBD2	CASSQDPALAGVQYEQYF	TGCGCCAGCAGCCAAGATCCCGCCCTAGCGGGAGTTCAATACGAGCAGTACTTC
-	TRBJ2-7	TRBV11-3	TRBD2	CASSLGGEGYEQYF	TGTGCCAGCAGCTTGGGAGGGGAGGGCTACGAGCAGTACTTC
-	TRBJ1-2	TRBV30	TRBD1	CAWSDKPDRDYGYTF	TGTGCCTGGAGTGACAAACCGGACAGGGACTATGGCTACACCTTC
few	TRBJ2-1	TRBV9	TRBD2	CASSVVPAGAFWGINEQFF	TGTGCCAGCAGCGTAGTTCCAGCGGGGGCATTCTGGGGTATCAATGAGCAGTTCTTC
-	TRBJ2-7	TRBV9	-	CASSVGSGLSYEQYF	TGTGCCAGCAGCGTAGGGTCCGGACTTTCCTACGAGCAGTACTTC
-	TRBJ2-7	TRBV9	TRBD2	CASSAHVAGGPTYEQYF	TGTGCCAGCAGCGCCCACGTGGCGGGAGGGCCCACCTACGAGCAGTACTTC
-	TRBJ2-7	TRBV21-1	-	CASGPSGSLYEQYF	TGTGCCAGCGGACCGAGCGGGAGTTTATACGAGCAGTACTTC
-	TRBJ2-5	TRBV4-2	TRBD1	CASSRGDRVCETQYF	TGTGCCAGCAGCCGAGGGGACAGGGTATGTGAGACCCAGTACTTC
-	TRBJ2-1	TRBV2	-	CANQGGPSYNEQFF	TGTGCCAACCAGGGCGGCCCTTCCTACAATGAGCAGTTCTTC
-	TRBJ2-5	TRBV15	TRBD2	CATSGSTSGSPDGETQYF	TGTGCCACCAGCGGATCGACTAGCGGGTCTCCCGATGGGGAGACCCAGTACTTC
-	TRBJ2-5	TRBV6-8	TRBD2	CASSFGGDSGREGETQYF	TGTGCCAGCAGTTTCGGAGGAGATAGCGGGAGGGAAGGTGAGACCCAGTACTTC
-	TRBJ2-7	TRBV6-4	TRBD2	CASSDLATGRVGGRATYEQYF	TGTGCCAGCAGTGACTTGGCGACGGGCAGGGTGGGCGGGAGAGCCACCTACGAGCAGTACTTC